This TCR beta chain was captured by sequencing in a study of regulatory T cells in long-lasting Graves disease (dated by TCRdb to about 2021). Turning to the overall study: Antithyroid drugs had been taken for less than 3 months by newly diagnosed Graves' disease patients. Patients with persistent Graves' disease were compared with patients with newly diagnosed Graves' disease using TCR sequencing and RNA sequencing of peripheral blood. The study was registered as a clinical trial and conducted in China. A total of 33 samples underwent TCR sequencing, from 13 patients with persistent Graves' disease and around 20 patients with newly diagnosed Graves' disease. The study at large found these results: Because the primary lesion, thyroid tissue, could not be accessed, the study looked at peripheral blood alone. Persistent patients shared more public clonotypes among themselves (around 2,500) than newly diagnosed patients did (more than 950). Sequencing and analysis were restricted to the TCR beta chain. Compared with newly diagnosed patients, patients with persistent Graves' disease had lower TCR Shannon entropy and fewer highly expanded clones, which suggests clonal expansion. The small sample size was acknowledged by the authors as a limitation that may reduce accuracy.

The intended sense of this specimen's time point label: newly diagnosed GD, antithyroid drugs for less than 3 months. RNA was extracted from PBMCs in TRIzol for both TCR sequencing and RNA sequencing. Graves' disease was diagnosed according to American Thyroid Association guidelines. Patients for the study were recruited at an endocrinology department in Xi'an, China. From each patient, around 8.3 milliliters of peripheral blood was collected into an EDTA anticoagulant tube. Ficoll Paque Plus density gradient separation was used to isolate PBMCs, and no further T cell sorting was performed. An Agilent 2100 Bioanalyzer and agarose gel were used to assess RNA quality, and a NanoDrop 2000 was used to measure RNA concentration. Receptors were amplified or captured by multiplex PCR. The sequencer was an Illumina HiSeq 4000. TCR beta libraries were built with iRepertoire HTBI primers and Arm-PCR amplification of CDR3 regions. PCR products were gel purified before sequencing. From the authors' description of their analysis: A total of roughly 65 TRBV and approximately 13 TRBJ segments were identified across samples and were used for gene usage analysis of CDR3 amino acid clonotypes. Filtered high-quality paired reads were merged into contigs using COPE and FqMerger. BLAST was used to align contigs to the IMGT TRBV, TRBD and TRBJ reference genes, and CDR3 was defined following IMGT. Any clonotype with a frequency above 0.1% was classified as a highly expanded clone. Shannon entropy served as the measure of repertoire diversity, while the Gini coefficient captured V-J evenness. Public clonotypes were defined as clonotypes shared by more than one individual. The public reads were reprocessed in TCRdb via fastp at Q25 and MiXCR, keeping in-frame beta chains. Entries that share a CDR3 protein sequence are merged under the most common genes and DNA. These V and J calls originate from TCRdb's pipeline instead of the authors' own analysis. This sample holds some 500,000 distinct CDR3 sequences; about 13% were observed only once. Together, the top ten hold 8% to 10% of the sample.

This clonotype was seen a handful of times. The clone's antigen remains unknown. Per-base quality was not reported, and no clone a single base away is much larger than it. These data were also reused for a study on T cells in Graves' hyperthyroidism and ophthalmopathy. Drawing on the second study: Graves' hyperthyroidism was defined as stable when no progression to ophthalmopathy occurred over 18 months of follow-up. Hyperthyroidism patients were newly diagnosed, with disease duration under 2 months, and aged 18 to 65 years. The study excluded patients with uncontrolled infections, other autoimmune diseases, pregnancy or lactation. Diagnoses were established on the basis of clinical symptoms, serum thyroxine and TRAb, thyroid ultrasound, and orbital computed tomography. The first round of RT-PCR for the TCR CDR3 was performed with the HTBI primer set and the Qiagen OneStep RT-PCR kit. Most expanded thyroid clonotypes (frequency above 0.001) were also detected in blood, suggesting blood repertoires may reflect thyroid immune responses. Ophthalmopathy was separated from stable hyperthyroidism by a 13 V-J signature model, with approximately 89% sensitivity and about 81% specificity obtained in cross-validation and 80%/75% obtained in testing. In validation, the model predicted progression to ophthalmopathy with just under 71% sensitivity and over 72% specificity, a median of approximately 6.5 months before onset. To identify distinguishing TCR V-J signatures, a discovery cohort of around 100 patients was used, comprising some 45 with Graves' ophthalmopathy and around 57 with stable Graves' hyperthyroidism. Prospective prediction of ophthalmopathy was tested in an independent validation cohort of fewer than 20 hyperthyroidism patients and around 16 patients who later progressed to ophthalmopathy. The approximately 90 discovery patients were randomly split 7:3 into training and test sets. The study also compared thyroid tissue and blood T-cell repertoires from about six Graves' hyperthyroidism patients. After blood sampling, hyperthyroidism patients were treated with methimazole at a starting dose of 30 mg daily, and ophthalmopathy patients were treated with high-dose intravenous methylprednisolone. Libraries were constructed in a second round of multiplex PCR, after which size selection and purification were carried out. The libraries were sequenced on an Illumina HiSeq2000 using paired-end 100 bp reads. SOAPnuke was used to process the raw data, with reads discarded if the reads contained adapters or uncalled bases, had a mean Phred below 15, or lacked an exact constant-primer or identifier match. High-quality paired reads were merged with COPE v1.2.5, and unique nucleotide sequences were defined as clonotypes. MiTCR v1.1 was used to align the clonotypes against IMGT TRBV, TRBD and TRBJ reference segments. The analysis included only V-J combinations with a frequency above 0.0001, which together covered 98% to 99.2% of the repertoires. A TCS score was defined as the ratio of F50 (clonal expansion) to E x V (chaos), with BLOSUM62-based TCRdist applied between CDR3 peptides within each V-J. Welch's t-statistics and random forest reduced just over 500 V-J features to 13, which were used in a naive Bayes classifier (R e1071). No statistical method was used to set the sample size in advance, and investigators knew the group allocation. The paper describes TCR Vbeta CDR3 sequencing of fewer than 150 peripheral blood samples, made up of roughly 45 ophthalmopathy patients, approximately 73 hyperthyroidism patients and 17 progressor patients.

Sequenced material: peripheral blood mononuclear cells (PBMCs), taken at new diagnosis, from a patient treated with antithyroid drugs. This sequence was found in a man aged 30-40 years with Graves disease. Donor details come from another sample of the same person, matched by shared clones.

The CDR3 protein: CATRGDYRGEQYF. The DNA sequence is as follows: TGTGCCACCAGGGGGGACTACCGGGGCGAGCAGTACTTC. In this chain, TRBV24-1 is recombined with TRBJ2-7, with 7 bases aligning to TRBD2. After removal of 7 bases from V and 6 bases from J, the junction retains 8 bases not matched to a gene. The CDR3 sequence holds 13 residues, the cysteine and phenylalanine included. Only CDR3 DNA is held: 39 bases, read in frame from base 1. CDR1 KGHDR and CDR2 SFDVKD are derived from the germline V gene.